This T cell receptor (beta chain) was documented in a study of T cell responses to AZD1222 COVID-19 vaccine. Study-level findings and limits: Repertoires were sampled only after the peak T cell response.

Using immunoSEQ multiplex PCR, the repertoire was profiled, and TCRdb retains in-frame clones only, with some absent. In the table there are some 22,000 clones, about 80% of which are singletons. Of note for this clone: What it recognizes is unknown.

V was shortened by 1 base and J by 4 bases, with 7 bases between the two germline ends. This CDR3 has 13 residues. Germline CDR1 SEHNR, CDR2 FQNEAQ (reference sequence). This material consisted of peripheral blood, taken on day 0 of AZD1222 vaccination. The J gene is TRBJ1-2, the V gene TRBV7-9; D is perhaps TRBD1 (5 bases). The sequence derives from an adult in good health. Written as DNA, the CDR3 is TGTGCCAGCAGCTTAGGACAGTTCTATGGCTACACCTTC. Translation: CASSLGQFYGYTF. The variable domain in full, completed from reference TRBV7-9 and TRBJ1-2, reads DTGVSQNPRHKITKRGQNVTFRCDPISEHNRLYWYRQTLGQGPEFLTYFQNEAQLEKSRLLSDRFSAERPKGSFSTLEIQRTEQGDSAMYLCASSLGQFYGYTFGSGTRLTVV.